This TCR beta chain was retrieved from a study of T cell responses to AZD1222 COVID-19 vaccine. The V segment lost 5 bases and the J segment 4 bases; nucleotides outside the gene matches: 4. CDR1 and CDR2 from the germline V gene are LNHNV and YYDKDF (reference sequence). The CDR3 covers 13 residues. This clone was counted a single time. Its antigen is still unknown. Study-wide results and caveats: As reported, nearly half of all spike-specific TCRs target variant regions that are unmutated. Sampling captured repertoires only after the peak T cell response. Spike-specific TCR breadth and depth rose after two AZD1222 doses.

The table came from immunoSEQ multiplex PCR; TCRdb's copy has only in-frame clones and leaves some out. The data show approximately 70,000 clones, roughly 91% seen once. The J gene is TRBJ2-7, the V gene TRBV15; 8 nucleotides align to TRBD1. The material sequenced was peripheral blood, taken on day 0 of AZD1222 vaccination. This TCR came from an adult in good health. CDR3 in amino acids: CATSGRTGYEQYF. Written as DNA, the CDR3 is TGTGCCACCAGCGGTAGGACAGGGTACGAGCAGTACTTC.